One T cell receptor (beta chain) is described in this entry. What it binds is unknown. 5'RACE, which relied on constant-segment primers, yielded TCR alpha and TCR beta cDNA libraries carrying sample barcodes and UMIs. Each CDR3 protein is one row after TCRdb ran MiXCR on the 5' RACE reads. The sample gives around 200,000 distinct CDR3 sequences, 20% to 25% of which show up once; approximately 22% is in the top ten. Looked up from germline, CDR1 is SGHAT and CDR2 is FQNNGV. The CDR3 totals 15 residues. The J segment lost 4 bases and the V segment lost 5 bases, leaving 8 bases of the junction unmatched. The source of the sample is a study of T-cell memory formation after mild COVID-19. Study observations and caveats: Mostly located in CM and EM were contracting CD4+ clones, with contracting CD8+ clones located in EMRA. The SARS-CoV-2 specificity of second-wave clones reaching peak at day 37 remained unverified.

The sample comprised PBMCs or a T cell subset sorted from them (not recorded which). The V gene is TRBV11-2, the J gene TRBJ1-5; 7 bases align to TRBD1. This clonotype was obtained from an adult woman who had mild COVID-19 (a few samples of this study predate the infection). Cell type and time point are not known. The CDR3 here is CASSLTGALNQPQHF. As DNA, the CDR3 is TGTGCCAGCAGCCTTACAGGGGCCCTAAATCAGCCCCAGCATTTT. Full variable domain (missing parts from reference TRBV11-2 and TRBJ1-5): EAGVAQSPRYKIIEKRQSVAFWCNPISGHATLYWYQQILGQGPKLLIQFQNNGVVDDSQLPKDRFSAERLKGVDSTLKIQPAKLEDSAVYLCASSLTGALNQPQHFGDGTRLSIL.